The present entry profiles one T cell receptor (beta chain) with its context. No antigen is known for it. A much larger clone differs by one base, so this may be a read error. Germline V CDR1 and CDR2: ENHRY, SYGVKD. The CDR3 has 14 residues. The authors gated naive CD8 T cells as CD8+CD4-CCR7+CD45RA+ for sorting. This entry is derived from a study of molecular identifiers for immune sequencing clone quantification. Study results and limitations: The share of molecules held by clones above 20 RNA copies was over 99% in effector cells and under 1% in naive cells.

TCRdb independently ran MiXCR on the PCR reads; one entry per CDR3 protein. The profile shows 70,000 to 95,000 distinct CDR3 sequences, around 19% of them singletons. The sample comprised naive CD8+ T cells from blood, with Jurkat cell RNA spiked in. As for subset: FACS-sorted CD8+CD4-CCR7+CD45RA+ naive T cells. The source of this sequence is a human donor in good health. Some libraries in this study had Jurkat cell RNA spiked in. The chain employs TRBV10-3 and TRBJ2-1, with D possibly being TRBD2 (6 bases). This CDR3 reads CAISEASDYNGQFF. The CDR3 DNA sequence: TGTGCCATCAGTGAGGCTAGCGACTACAATGGGCAGTTCTTC.